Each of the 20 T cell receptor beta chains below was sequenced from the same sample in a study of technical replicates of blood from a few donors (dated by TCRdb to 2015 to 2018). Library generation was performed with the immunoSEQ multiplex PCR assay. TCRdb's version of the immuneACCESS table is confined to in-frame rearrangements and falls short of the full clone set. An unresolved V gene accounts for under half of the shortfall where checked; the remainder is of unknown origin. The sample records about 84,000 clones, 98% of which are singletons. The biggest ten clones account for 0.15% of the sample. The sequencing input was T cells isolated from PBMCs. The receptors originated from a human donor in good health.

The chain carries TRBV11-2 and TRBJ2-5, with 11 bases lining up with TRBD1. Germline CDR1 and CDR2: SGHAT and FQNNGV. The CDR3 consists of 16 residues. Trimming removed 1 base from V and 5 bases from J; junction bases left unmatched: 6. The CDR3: CASSLAGQGAWETQYF. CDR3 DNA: TGTGCCAGCAGCTTAGCCGGACAGGGGGCTTGGGAGACCCAGTACTTC. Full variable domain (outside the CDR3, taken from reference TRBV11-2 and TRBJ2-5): EAGVAQSPRYKIIEKRQSVAFWCNPISGHATLYWYQQILGQGPKLLIQFQNNGVVDDSQLPKDRFSAERLKGVDSTLKIQPAKLEDSAVYLCASSLAGQGAWETQYFGPGTRLLVL.

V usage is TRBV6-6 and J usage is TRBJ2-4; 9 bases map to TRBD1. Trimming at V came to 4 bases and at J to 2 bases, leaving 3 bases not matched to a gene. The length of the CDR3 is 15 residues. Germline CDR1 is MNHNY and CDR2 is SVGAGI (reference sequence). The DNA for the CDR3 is TGTGCCAGCAGTTCGGGACAGGGAACCAAAAACATTCAGTACTTC. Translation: CASSSGQGTKNIQYF.

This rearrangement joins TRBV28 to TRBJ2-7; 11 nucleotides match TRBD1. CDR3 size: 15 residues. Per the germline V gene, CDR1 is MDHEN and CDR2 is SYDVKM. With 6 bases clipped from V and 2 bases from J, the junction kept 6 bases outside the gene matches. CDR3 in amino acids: CASSLPGQGAYEQYF. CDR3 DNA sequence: TGTGCCAGCAGCCTTCCGGGACAGGGGGCCTACGAGCAGTACTTC.

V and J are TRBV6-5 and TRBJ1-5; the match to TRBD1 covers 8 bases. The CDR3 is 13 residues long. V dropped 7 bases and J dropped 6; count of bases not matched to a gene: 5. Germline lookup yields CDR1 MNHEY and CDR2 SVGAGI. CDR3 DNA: TGTGCCAGCATCGGACAGGGCGGTCAGCCCCAGCATTTT. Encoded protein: CASIGQGGQPQHF.

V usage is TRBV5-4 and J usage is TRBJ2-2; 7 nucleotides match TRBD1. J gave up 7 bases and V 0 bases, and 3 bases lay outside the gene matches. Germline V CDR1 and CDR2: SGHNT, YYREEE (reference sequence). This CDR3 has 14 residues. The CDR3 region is CASSLVAGGGELFF. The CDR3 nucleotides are TGTGCCAGCAGCTTGGTAGCAGGGGGCGGGGAGCTGTTTTTT.

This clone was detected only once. The CDR3 coding sequence is TGTGCCAGCAGCTTAGACGGCAGGCCTGCTAACACTGAAGCTTTCTTT. Amino acid sequence: CASSLDGRPANTEAFF. This rearrangement joins TRBV7-9 to TRBJ1-1; no firm D call. With 1 base removed from V and 2 bases from J, the gap between germline ends came to 14 bases. This CDR3 comprises 16 residues. In germline, CDR1 is SEHNR, CDR2 FQNEAQ (reference sequence).

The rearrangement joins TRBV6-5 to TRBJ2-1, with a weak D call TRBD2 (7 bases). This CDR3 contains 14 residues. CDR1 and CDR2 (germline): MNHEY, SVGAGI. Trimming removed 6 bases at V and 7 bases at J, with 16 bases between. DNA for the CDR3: TGTGCCAGCAGCCCAGAGGGGGGAGGGAATGAGCAGTTCTTC. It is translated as CASSPEGGGNEQFF.

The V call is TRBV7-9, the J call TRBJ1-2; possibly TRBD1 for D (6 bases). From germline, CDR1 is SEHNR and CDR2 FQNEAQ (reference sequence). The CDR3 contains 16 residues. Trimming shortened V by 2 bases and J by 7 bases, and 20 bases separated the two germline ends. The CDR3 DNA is TGTGCCAGCAGCTTACCACAGGGTTTGTTGTTCTCTGGCTACACCTTC. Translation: CASSLPQGLLFSGYTF.

Here the CDR3 reads CASNRGQGNTEAFF. The CDR3 nucleotides are TGTGCCAGCAACAGGGGGCAGGGGAACACTGAAGCTTTCTTT. This chain uses TRBV6-1 with TRBJ1-1; the match to TRBD1 covers 9 bases. The junction had 4 bases not matched to a gene; V was cut back by 7 bases and J by 1 base. This CDR3 has 14 residues. CDR1 is MNHNS, CDR2 SASEGT, per germline.

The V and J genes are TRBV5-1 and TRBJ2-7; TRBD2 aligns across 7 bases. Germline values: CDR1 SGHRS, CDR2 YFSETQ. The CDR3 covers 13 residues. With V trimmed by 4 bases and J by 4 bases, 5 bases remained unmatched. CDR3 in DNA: TGCGCCAGCAGCACGGGAGGCCTATACGAGCAGTACTTC. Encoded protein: CASSTGGLYEQYF.

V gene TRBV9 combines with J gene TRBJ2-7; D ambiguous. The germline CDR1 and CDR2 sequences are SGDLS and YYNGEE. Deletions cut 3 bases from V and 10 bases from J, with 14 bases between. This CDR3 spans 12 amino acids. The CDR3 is CASSAGRYPQYF. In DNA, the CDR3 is TGTGCCAGCAGCGCGGGTCGATACCCCCAGTACTTC.

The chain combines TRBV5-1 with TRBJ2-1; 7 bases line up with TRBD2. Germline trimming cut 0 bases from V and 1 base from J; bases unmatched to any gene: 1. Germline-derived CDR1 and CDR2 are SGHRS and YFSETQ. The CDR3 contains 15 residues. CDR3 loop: CASSLVAGSYNEQFF. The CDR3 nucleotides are TGCGCCAGCAGCTTGGTAGCGGGTTCCTACAATGAGCAGTTCTTC.

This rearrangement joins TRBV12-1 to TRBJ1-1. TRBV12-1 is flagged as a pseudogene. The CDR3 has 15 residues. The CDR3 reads CASSFGGAPNTEAFF. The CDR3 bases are TGTGCCAGCAGCTTCGGCGGGGCCCCGAACACTGAAGCTTTCTTT.

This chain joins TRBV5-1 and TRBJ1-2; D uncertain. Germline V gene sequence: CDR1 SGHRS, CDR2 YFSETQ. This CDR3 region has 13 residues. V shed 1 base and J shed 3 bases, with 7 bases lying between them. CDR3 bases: TGCGCCAGCAGCTTGATGGCAGACTATGGCTACACCTTC. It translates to CASSLMADYGYTF. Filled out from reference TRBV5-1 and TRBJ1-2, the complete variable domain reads KAGVTQTPRYLIKTRGQQVTLSCSPISGHRSVSWYQQTPGQGLQFLFEYFSETQRNKGNFPGRFSGRQFSNSRSEMNVSTLELGDSALYLCASSLMADYGYTFGSGTRLTVV.

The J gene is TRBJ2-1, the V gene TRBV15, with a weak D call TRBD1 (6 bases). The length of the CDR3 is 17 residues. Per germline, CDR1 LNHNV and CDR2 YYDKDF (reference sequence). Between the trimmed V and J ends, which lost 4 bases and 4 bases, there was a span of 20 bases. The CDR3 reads CATSTNREFKIYNEQFF. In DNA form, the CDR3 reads TGTGCCACCAGCACAAACAGGGAGTTTAAAATTTACAATGAGCAGTTCTTC.

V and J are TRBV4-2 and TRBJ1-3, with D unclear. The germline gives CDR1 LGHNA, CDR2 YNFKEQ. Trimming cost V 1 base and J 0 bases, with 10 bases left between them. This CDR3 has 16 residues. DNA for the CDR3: TGTGCCAGCAGCCAAGCTTTCACCTACTCTGGAAACACCATATATTTT. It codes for CASSQAFTYSGNTIYF.

The CDR3 region is CASSARPSGAGTDTQYF. CDR3 DNA sequence: TGTGCCAGCAGCGCTAGACCTAGCGGGGCAGGAACAGATACGCAGTATTTT. V and J are TRBV7-9 and TRBJ2-3; TRBD2 matches 9 bases. This CDR3 is 17 amino acids long. Trimming removed 5 bases from V and 3 bases from J; junction bases left unmatched: 12. Germline V gene data show CDR1 as SEHNR and CDR2 as FQNEAQ (reference sequence).

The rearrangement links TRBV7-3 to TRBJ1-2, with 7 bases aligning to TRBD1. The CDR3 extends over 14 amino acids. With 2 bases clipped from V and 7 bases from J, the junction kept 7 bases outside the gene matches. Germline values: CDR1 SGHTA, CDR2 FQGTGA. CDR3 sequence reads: CASSLQGGSGGYTF. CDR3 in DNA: TGTGCCAGCAGCTTACAGGGGGGTTCGGGTGGCTACACCTTC.

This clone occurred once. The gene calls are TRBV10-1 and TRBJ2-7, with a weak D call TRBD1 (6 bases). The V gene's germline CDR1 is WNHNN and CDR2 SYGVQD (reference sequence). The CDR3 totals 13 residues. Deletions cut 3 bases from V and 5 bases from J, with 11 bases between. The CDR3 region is CASSEQGRDEQYF. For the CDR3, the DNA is TGCGCCAGCAGTGAACAGGGTCGGGACGAGCAGTACTTC.

The CDR3 DNA follows: TGTGCCAGCAGCCTTAGACTAGCGGGGGAACAAGAGACCCAGTACTTC. Amino acid sequence: CASSLRLAGEQETQYF. This chain links TRBV11-2 with TRBJ2-5; 12 positions match TRBD2. The CDR3 length is 16 residues. From germline, CDR1 is SGHAT and CDR2 FQNNGV. V shed 5 bases, J shed 2 bases, and the junction held 6 bases outside the gene matches. The whole variable domain, filled in from reference TRBV11-2 and TRBJ2-5, reads EAGVAQSPRYKIIEKRQSVAFWCNPISGHATLYWYQQILGQGPKLLIQFQNNGVVDDSQLPKDRFSAERLKGVDSTLKIQPAKLEDSAVYLCASSLRLAGEQETQYFGPGTRLLVL.